This TCR beta chain was profiled in a study of sequential checkpoint blockade in melanoma. CDR3 size: 12 residues. Losses at the gene ends were 5 bases for V and 3 bases for J; bases not matched to a gene: 0. The germline V gene has CDR1 SGHTA and CDR2 FQGTGA. Measured with immunoSEQ multiplex PCR; TCRdb has only the in-frame clones, and not every one. In the table there are some 19,000 clones, roughly two thirds of which are singletons. Documented treatment: randomized to nivolumab then ipilimumab (arm A) or the reverse (arm B). V usage is TRBV7-3 and J usage is TRBJ2-5; 7 nucleotides agree with TRBD1. The receptor comes from a human donor with melanoma. Sequencing was performed on CD8+ T cells sorted from blood (inferred from file names), taken from a patient given nivolumab and ipilimumab in sequence. This chain's CDR3 is CASSTGEETQYF. The CDR3 nucleotides read TGTGCCAGCAGCACAGGGGAAGAGACCCAGTACTTC.